This TCR beta chain was recovered during a study of regulatory T cells in long-lasting Graves disease. Sample time point: newly diagnosed GD, antithyroid drugs for less than 3 months. Making the TCR library involved RNA that had been extracted from PBMCs. Germline V gene sequence: CDR1 SGHRS, CDR2 YFSETQ. V dropped 2 bases and J dropped 1 base, with 7 bases sitting between them. The CDR3 has 13 amino acids. At least ten counts were recorded for this clonotype. For TCR beta, libraries came from iRepertoire HTBI primers and Arm-PCR of CDR3 regions. TCRdb recomputed calls from the multiplex PCR reads with MiXCR, one row per CDR3 protein. The sample includes approximately 470,000 distinct CDR3 sequences, about a sixth seen only once; the top ten take 10% to 15%. The same sample was also studied in work on T cells in Graves' hyperthyroidism and ophthalmopathy.

This chain uses TRBV5-1 with TRBJ2-7; D not certain. The receptor's source is a man aged 40-49 years with Graves disease. This sample comprised peripheral blood mononuclear cells (PBMCs), obtained at new diagnosis, from a patient treated with antithyroid drugs. CDR3 residues: CASSFELSYEQYF. The CDR3 coding sequence is TGCGCCAGCAGCTTTGAACTTTCCTACGAGCAGTACTTC.